Below are 18 T cell receptor beta chains sequenced from a single sample in a study of graft-versus-host responses after intestinal transplantation. TCRdb's table, derived via immunoSEQ multiplex PCR, lists solely in-frame clones and lacks some. This sample yields around 5,000 clones, of which 25% are seen a single time; about 3.1% belongs to the top ten. The sequencing here drew on alloreactive CD4+ T cells from a mixed lymphocyte reaction culture, taken before transplantation. Subset in this sample: CFSE-low proliferating T cells sorted from roughly 6-day pre-transplant mixed lymphocyte reaction (GvH or HvG direction). The receptor set was obtained from a human patient who was an organ donor for intestinal transplantation.

This clone turned up a few times. The chain has TRBV5-1 and TRBJ2-3; TRBD2 matches at 12 bases. The CDR3 has 17 amino acids. Germline CDR1 is SGHRS and CDR2 is YFSETQ. V gave up 0 bases and J gave up 2 bases; unmatched junction bases: 4. The CDR3 DNA reads TGCGCCAGCAGCTTGGGGCTAGCGGGAGGGCTCACAGATACGCAGTATTTT. Translation: CASSLGLAGGLTDTQYF.

The genes are TRBV28 and TRBJ1-5, with D perhaps matching TRBD1 (5 bases). This CDR3 comprises 14 residues. CDR1 MDHEN and CDR2 SYDVKM come from the germline V gene. Trimming shortened V by 5 bases and J by 2 bases, and 10 bases separated the two germline ends. Written as DNA, the CDR3 is TGTGCCAGCAGTCGGGGGTGGGGCAATCAGCCCCAGCATTTT. The encoded protein is CASSRGWGNQPQHF.

This clone has a handful of counts. This sequence joins TRBV6-5 and TRBJ2-5; no firm D call. The CDR3 runs to 11 residues. Trimming shortened V by 5 bases and J by 8 bases, and 9 bases separated the two germline ends. Germline V lookup: CDR1 MNHEY, CDR2 SVGAGI. As DNA, the CDR3 is TGTGCCAGCAGTCACCTCGGTACCCAGTACTTC. Protein sequence: CASSHLGTQYF.

This chain connects TRBV2 to TRBJ2-7; perhaps TRBD2 as D (7 bases). V was pared by 2 bases and J by 3 bases, with 23 bases between. CDR1 is SNHLY and CDR2 is FYNNEI in the germline V gene. The CDR3 has 18 amino acids. This CDR3 is CASSERGGPGVFHYEQYF. Here the CDR3 DNA reads TGTGCCAGCAGTGAAAGGGGGGGCCCGGGGGTATTCCACTACGAGCAGTACTTC.

This clone was picked up a small number of times. The rearrangement uses TRBV18 and TRBJ2-3; weak D call: TRBD2 (5 bases). This CDR3 has 15 amino acids. The V gene's germline CDR1 is KGHSH and CDR2 LQKENI. V was trimmed by 1 base and J by 0 bases, leaving 8 bases between them. The CDR3 reads CASSPLGASTDTQYF. The CDR3 DNA reads as TGTGCCAGCTCACCACTGGGAGCTAGCACAGATACGCAGTATTTT.

There are a few counts of this clone. The CDR3 here is CASSLAGTSGRVFQYF. The CDR3 region has the DNA TGCGCCAGCAGCTTGGCCGGGACTAGCGGGCGGGTTTTCCAGTACTTC. The chain links TRBV5-1 to TRBJ2-5, with 12 bases matching TRBD2. V lost 0 bases, J lost 10 bases, and 10 bases stayed unmatched. Germline V lookup: CDR1 SGHRS, CDR2 YFSETQ. There are 16 residues in the CDR3.

This clone was counted only a few times. The chain carries TRBV6-6 and TRBJ2-7; 10 bases line up with TRBD2. Trimming at V came to 6 bases and at J to 2 bases, leaving 4 bases not matched to a gene. CDR3 length: 14 amino acids. CDR1 and CDR2 from the germline V gene are MNHNY and SVGAGI (reference sequence). CDR3 nucleotide sequence: TGTGCCAGCAGGGAGCGGGGGGGAACCTACGAGCAGTACTTC. It translates to CASRERGGTYEQYF.

This clone was detected a few times. V gene TRBV7-7 combines with J gene TRBJ2-7; TRBD2 aligns across 8 bases. The germline V gene encodes CDR1 SSHAT and CDR2 FNYEAQ (reference sequence). This CDR3 spans 13 amino acids. After removal of 5 bases from V and 3 bases from J, the junction contained 3 bases not matched to a gene. CDR3 nucleotide sequence: TGTGCCAGCAGCCGGGAGGGGGGCTACGAGCAGTACTTC. It is translated as CASSREGGYEQYF.

By share of the sample, this clone is medium-sized. The chain recombines TRBV28 with TRBJ2-7, with 8 nucleotides matching TRBD1. The CDR3 consists of 14 residues. Germline values: CDR1 MDHEN, CDR2 SYDVKM. V was clipped by 4 bases and J by 3 bases; unmatched bases: 5. The CDR3 is CASSSGTGVYEQYF. Written as DNA, the CDR3 is TGTGCCAGCAGTTCCGGGACAGGCGTCTACGAGCAGTACTTC.

The table lists this clone with a count of one. The chain links TRBV5-1 to TRBJ2-7; D is unresolved. CDR1 SGHRS and CDR2 YFSETQ come from the germline V gene. The V end was cut by 0 bases, the J end by 2 bases, with 3 bases between. The CDR3 contains 12 residues. The CDR3: CASSLDTYEQYF. The CDR3 DNA sequence: TGCGCCAGCAGCTTGGACACCTACGAGCAGTACTTC.

The J gene is TRBJ1-2, the V gene TRBV6-1, with a tentative D call TRBD1 (5 bases). V lost 5 bases and J lost 3, with 13 bases in between. The CDR3 extends over 14 amino acids. Germline CDR1 is MNHNS and CDR2 is SASEGT. CDR3 in amino acids: CASSYSGRDYGYTF. Here the CDR3 DNA reads TGTGCCAGCAGTTATTCGGGCAGGGACTATGGCTACACCTTC.

This clone was seen only a few times. The V call is TRBV18, the J call TRBJ2-5; D is possibly TRBD2 (5 bases). V gave up 3 bases and J gave up 2 bases, with 28 bases separating them. The CDR3 runs to 20 residues. The germline gives CDR1 KGHSH, CDR2 LQKENI. The CDR3 sequence is CASSPAPLARLYILQETQYF. The CDR3 DNA reads as TGTGCCAGCTCACCGGCCCCCTTAGCGCGGCTTTATATCCTGCAAGAGACCCAGTACTTC.

In its sample, this clone ranks as medium-sized. The chain joins TRBV30 to TRBJ1-3, with D possibly TRBD1 on 6 matching bases. Germline V gene data show CDR1 as GTSNPN and CDR2 as SVGIG (reference sequence). The CDR3 sequence is 14 residues long. V shed 0 bases and J shed 7 bases, with 13 bases lying between them. CDR3 sequence: CAWSVRLGANTIYF. The CDR3, as DNA: TGTGCCTGGAGTGTACGTTTGGGGGCGAACACCATATATTTT.

The rearrangement joins TRBV13 to TRBJ1-1; D ambiguous. Germline-derived CDR1 and CDR2 are PRHDT and FYEKMQ (reference sequence). Trimming removed 2 bases from V and 2 bases from J, with 9 bases in between. CDR3 length equals 14 residues. CDR3 sequence (DNA): TGTGCCAGCAGCTTAAACCCCAGAAACACTGAAGCTTTCTTT. Protein product: CASSLNPRNTEAFF.

This clone was picked up a small number of times. V is TRBV11-3 and J is TRBJ2-2, with TRBD1 matching 7 bases. CDR1 and CDR2 (germline): SGHNT, YENEEA. V lost 2 bases, J lost 6 bases, and 0 bases stayed unmatched. The CDR3 length is 13 residues. DNA for the CDR3: TGTGCCAGCAGCTTACAGGGGGCCGGGGAGCTGTTTTTT. It is translated as CASSLQGAGELFF.

By share, this clone ranks as medium-sized. The chain links TRBV30 to TRBJ2-2, with TRBD2 matching over 13 bases. Trimming cost V 5 bases and J 4 bases; bases outside gene matches: 4. Germline CDR1 reads GTSNPN; CDR2 reads SVGIG (reference sequence). This CDR3 is 15 amino acids long. The CDR3 here is CAWGLAGAGTGELFF. CDR3 nucleotides: TGTGCCTGGGGACTAGCGGGAGCAGGCACCGGGGAGCTGTTTTTT. The full variable domain, rest sourced from reference TRBV30 and TRBJ2-2, is SQTIHQWPATLVQPVGSPLSLECTVEGTSNPNLYWYRQAAGRGLQLLFYSVGIGQISSEVPQNLSASRPQDRQFILSSKKLLLSDSGFYLCAWGLAGAGTGELFFGEGSRLTVL.

In regard to this clone: A far larger clone is off by one base, so a read error is likely. CDR3 residues: CASSPGTGDYEQYF. CDR3 in DNA: TGCGCCAGCAGCCCAGGGACAGGGGACTACGAGCAGTACTTC. The V and J genes are TRBV5-1 and TRBJ2-7; 10 bases fit TRBD1. Germline V gives CDR1 SGHRS, CDR2 YFSETQ. This CDR3 region has 14 residues. J was trimmed by 3 bases and V by 4 bases; bases with no gene match: 4.

The rearrangement joins TRBV20-1 to TRBJ2-7; D perhaps matches TRBD2 (5 bases). V lost 6 bases to trimming and J lost 3 bases, with 9 bases between them. The CDR3 runs 11 residues. In germline, CDR1 is DFQATT, CDR2 SNEGSKA (reference sequence). The CDR3 loop is CSALAVYEQYF. For the CDR3, the DNA is TGCAGTGCCCTAGCCGTCTACGAGCAGTACTTC.